The 32 T cell receptor beta chains below were found in one sample sequenced in a study of PD-1 blockade in classical Hodgkin lymphoma. Assay used: immunoSEQ multiplex PCR; TCRdb lists only in-frame clones, some missing. Altogether around 31,000 clones are present, around three quarters being singletons, with the ten largest covering around 4%. In every patient, relapse followed autologous stem cell transplantation, while exposure to brentuximab vedotin differed. This material consisted of peripheral blood mononuclear cells (PBMCs), taken before the second cycle of nivolumab. The receptor set was obtained from a human donor with classical Hodgkin lymphoma.

By sample fraction, this clone is medium-sized. The chain couples TRBV4-3 to TRBJ2-1; D ambiguous. The CDR3 has 17 residues. Germline V CDR1 and CDR2: LGHNA, YSLEER. Trimming pared 1 base from V and 5 bases from J, leaving 18 bases between. The CDR3 bases are TGCGCCAGCAGCCAAGGCCCCTCTGGGTCACGAGACAATGAGCAGTTCTTC. It is translated as CASSQGPSGSRDNEQFF.

The chain is built from TRBV28 and TRBJ1-3; possibly TRBD1 for D (5 bases). Germline V gene data show CDR1 as MDHEN and CDR2 as SYDVKM. The CDR3 has 15 amino acids. V was trimmed by 3 bases and J by 2 bases, leaving 11 bases between them. Here the CDR3 reads CASSFGRVTGNTIYF. The CDR3 nucleotides read TGTGCCAGCAGTTTCGGCAGGGTCACTGGAAACACCATATATTTT.

This chain uses TRBV7-9 with TRBJ1-6; unclear D gene. Germline CDR1 and CDR2: SEHNR and FQNEAQ (reference sequence). Trimming shortened V by 4 bases and J by 0 bases, and 13 bases separated the two germline ends. CDR3 length: 17 amino acids. CDR3 in amino acids: CASSWREGSSYNSPLHF. CDR3 coding DNA: TGTGCCAGCAGCTGGCGGGAGGGCAGCTCCTATAATTCACCCCTCCACTTT.

This clone came up a few times. The rearrangement joins TRBV4-3 to TRBJ1-3, with unresolved D. Germline V gene lookup returns CDR1 LGHNA and CDR2 YSLEER. The CDR3 runs 15 residues. The germline V and J ends were trimmed by 3 bases and 0 bases, with 9 bases remaining between them. CDR3 sequence: CASSQEHVSGNTIYF. For the CDR3, the DNA is TGCGCCAGCAGCCAGGAACACGTCTCTGGAAACACCATATATTTT.

The chain combines TRBV5-8 with TRBJ2-2, with D uncertain. This CDR3 has 15 amino acids. Germline V gives CDR1 SGHTS, CDR2 YDEGEE. Trimming cost V 0 bases and J 5 bases, with 11 bases left between them. CDR3 in DNA: TGTGCCAGCAGCTTGGAGGGCAGTCGTACCGGGGAGCTGTTTTTT. This gives the protein CASSLEGSRTGELFF.

The chain employs TRBV7-2 and TRBJ2-1; no reliable D call. From germline, CDR1 is SGHTA and CDR2 FQGNSA. The V end lost 1 base, the J end lost 1 base, and 5 bases lay between the germline ends. CDR3 length: 14 residues. The DNA of the CDR3 is TGTGCCAGCAGCTTAGACAGATCCTACAATGAGCAGTTCTTC. Encoded protein: CASSLDRSYNEQFF.

CDR3 region: CASSLQRGPTDTQYF. CDR3 sequence (DNA): TGCGCCAGCAGCTTGCAGCGGGGGCCCACAGATACGCAGTATTTT. The chain uses TRBV5-1 and TRBJ2-3; TRBD2 matches at 8 bases. Germline V lookup: CDR1 SGHRS, CDR2 YFSETQ. Losses at the gene ends were 1 base for V and 2 bases for J; bases not matched to a gene: 3. The CDR3 loop spans 15 amino acids.

This clone was counted a few times. The genes are TRBV29-1 and TRBJ2-5; no firm D call. Between the trimmed V and J ends, which lost 3 bases and 1 base, there was a span of 15 bases. The CDR3 is made up of 15 amino acids. Germline-derived CDR1 and CDR2 are SQVTM and ANQGSEA. DNA of the CDR3: TGCAGCGTTGACGGAAAAGGGCTAATCCAAGAGACCCAGTACTTC. Protein sequence: CSVDGKGLIQETQYF.

In its sample, this clone was seen a few times. The V gene is TRBV4-3, the J gene TRBJ2-7; 9 positions match TRBD1. Germline-derived CDR1 and CDR2 are LGHNA and YSLEER. Trimming removed 5 bases from V and 5 bases from J; junction bases left unmatched: 7. The CDR3 is 14 residues long. This chain's CDR3 is CASSSHRGLNEQYF. The DNA of the CDR3 is TGCGCCAGCAGCTCGCACAGGGGGCTTAACGAGCAGTACTTC.

The chain is built from TRBV28 and TRBJ1-1, with TRBD1 as a possible D gene (6 bases). Trimming removed 4 bases at V and 0 bases at J, with 15 bases between. The germline gives CDR1 MDHEN, CDR2 SYDVKM. The CDR3 extends over 16 amino acids. This CDR3 is CASSSPGARMNTEAFF. CDR3 nucleotides: TGTGCCAGCAGTTCCCCAGGGGCGAGAATGAACACTGAAGCTTTCTTT.

V is TRBV5-1 and J is TRBJ2-2; the D gene could be TRBD1 or TRBD2 (5 bases each). Deletions cut 4 bases from V and 0 bases from J, with 7 bases between. The germline V gene has CDR1 SGHRS and CDR2 YFSETQ. The CDR3 loop spans 14 amino acids. Here the CDR3 DNA reads TGCGCCAGCAGCCTGGGACCGAACACCGGGGAGCTGTTTTTT. Translation gives CASSLGPNTGELFF. The full variable domain, in which reference TRBV5-1 and TRBJ2-2 provide the parts outside the CDR3, is KAGVTQTPRYLIKTRGQQVTLSCSPISGHRSVSWYQQTPGQGLQFLFEYFSETQRNKGNFPGRFSGRQFSNSRSEMNVSTLELGDSALYLCASSLGPNTGELFFGEGSRLTVL.

The chain employs TRBV25-1 and TRBJ2-6; D is perhaps TRBD1 (6 bases). The CDR3 is 14 residues long. Germline lookup yields CDR1 MGHDK and CDR2 SYGVNS. The V end was cut by 8 bases, the J end by 0 bases, with 8 bases between. CDR3 amino acids: CASGQFSGANVLTF. The CDR3 coding sequence is TGTGCCAGCGGACAGTTCTCTGGGGCCAACGTCCTGACTTTC.

The chain employs TRBV4-2 and TRBJ2-7; 10 bases match TRBD1. V was pared by 3 bases and J by 6 bases, with 11 bases of the junction left unmatched. The length of the CDR3 is 16 residues. CDR1 is LGHNA and CDR2 is YNFKEQ in the germline V gene. The CDR3 reads CASSHLWGDRGPEQYF. The CDR3 bases are TGTGCCAGCAGCCATCTCTGGGGAGACAGGGGGCCCGAGCAGTACTTC.

The table lists this clone with a few counts. The rearrangement joins TRBV13 to TRBJ1-2; unclear D gene. The CDR3 spans 14 residues. Trimming took off 1 base at V and 2 bases at J, with 8 bases between the two ends. CDR1 is PRHDT and CDR2 is FYEKMQ in the germline V gene (reference sequence). This CDR3 is CASSLELGNYGYTF. As DNA, the CDR3 is TGTGCCAGCAGCTTAGAATTGGGAAACTATGGCTACACCTTC.

V and J are TRBV5-6 and TRBJ1-4; 7 positions agree with TRBD1. Germline V gene data show CDR1 as SGHDT and CDR2 as YYEEEE. With V trimmed by 4 bases and J by 7 bases, 10 bases remained unmatched. CDR3 length: 15 residues. This CDR3 reads CASSQQGAGGEKLFF. The CDR3 DNA follows: TGTGCCAGCAGCCAACAGGGAGCAGGGGGTGAAAAACTGTTTTTT.

The DNA for the CDR3 is TGCAGCGGAGCGGGAGCCTACGAGCAGTACTTC. It yields the protein CSGAGAYEQYF. This sequence joins TRBV29-1 and TRBJ2-7; 8 bases agree with TRBD2. After removal of 7 bases from V and 2 bases from J, the junction contained 1 base not matched to a gene. The CDR3 consists of 11 residues. From germline, CDR1 is SQVTM and CDR2 ANQGSEA.

The rearrangement links TRBV30 to TRBJ2-2; 7 bases are a match to TRBD1. This CDR3 spans 15 amino acids. J lost 1 base, V lost 0 bases, and 2 bases had no gene match. The V gene's germline CDR1 is GTSNPN and CDR2 SVGIG (reference sequence). The CDR3 bases are TGTGCCTGGAGTGTCCGGACAGGGAACACCGGGGAGCTGTTTTTT. Translating gives CAWSVRTGNTGELFF.

The chain joins TRBV11-2 to TRBJ1-2, with D perhaps TRBD1 (5 bases). The length of the CDR3 is 17 residues. The ends were cut back, 7 bases at V and 5 bases at J, with 26 bases in the middle. Looked up from germline, CDR1 is SGHAT and CDR2 is FQNNGV. Here the CDR3 DNA reads TGTGCCAGCACCTTGGGGCGTGACTGGTACTCGGAGTATGGCTACACCTTC. Its translation is CASTLGRDWYSEYGYTF.

In this sample, this clone turned up a few times. V is TRBV6-6 and J is TRBJ2-2; D may match TRBD1 or TRBD2 (6 bases each). The CDR3 runs 16 residues. V was pared by 0 bases and J by 6 bases, with 14 bases between. The germline V gene has CDR1 MNHNY and CDR2 SVGAGI (reference sequence). The chain's CDR3 is CASSYSSSGAAGELFF. CDR3 nucleotide sequence: TGTGCCAGCAGTTACTCTTCGTCGGGGGCGGCCGGGGAGCTGTTTTTT.

The rearrangement joins TRBV18 to TRBJ2-2; unclear D gene. Germline-derived CDR1 and CDR2 are KGHSH and LQKENI. V lost 0 bases to trimming and J lost 1 base, with 6 bases between them. The CDR3 has 15 amino acids. The CDR3 DNA reads TGTGCCAGCTCACCACCTAGTGGGAACACCGGGGAGCTGTTTTTT. Residues: CASSPPSGNTGELFF.

CDR3: CASSLEGQGGNEQFF. Here the CDR3 DNA reads TGCGCCAGCAGCTTGGAGGGACAGGGAGGCAATGAGCAGTTCTTC. This sequence joins TRBV5-1 and TRBJ2-1, with 9 positions matching TRBD1. The germline V gene has CDR1 SGHRS and CDR2 YFSETQ. This CDR3 spans 15 amino acids. J lost 6 bases, V lost 0 bases, and 4 bases had no gene match.

The CDR3 reads CASSLRQDTSNQPQHF. In DNA form, the CDR3 reads TGTGCCAGCAGCCTGCGACAGGATACTAGCAATCAGCCCCAGCATTTT. The chain employs TRBV7-2 and TRBJ1-5, with D tentatively TRBD1 (6 bases). This CDR3 spans 16 amino acids. Germline V gene lookup returns CDR1 SGHTA and CDR2 FQGNSA. V lost 5 bases and J lost 0, with 14 bases in between.

This clone occurred a few times. V usage is TRBV4-3 and J usage is TRBJ2-6, with no clear D. This CDR3 is built from 15 residues. Germline CDR1 reads LGHNA; CDR2 reads YSLEER. V lost 4 bases to trimming and J lost 2 bases, with 9 bases between them. The CDR3 sequence: CASSLQFAGANVLTF. The CDR3 bases are TGCGCCAGCAGCCTCCAGTTCGCTGGGGCCAACGTCCTGACTTTC.

This clone was detected only a few times. This rearrangement joins TRBV6-6 to TRBJ2-2; TRBD1 matches at 8 bases. With V trimmed by 6 bases and J by 5 bases, 11 bases remained unmatched. The CDR3 is 16 amino acids. Per the germline V gene, CDR1 is MNHNY and CDR2 is SVGAGI (reference sequence). As DNA, the CDR3 is TGTGCCAGCAGCAAAATTTCAGGGGGCGGAACCGGGGAGCTGTTTTTT. Translated, it gives CASSKISGGGTGELFF.

CDR3 in DNA: TGCGCCAGCAGCTTACTAGCGGGGGGAGGAAATGAGCAGTTCTTC. Amino acids: CASSLLAGGGNEQFF. The genes are TRBV5-1 and TRBJ2-1; 12 nucleotides line up with TRBD2. This CDR3 is 15 amino acids long. Losses at the gene ends were 2 bases for V and 7 bases for J; bases not matched to a gene: 4. Per germline, CDR1 SGHRS and CDR2 YFSETQ. Full variable domain (rest looked up from reference TRBV5-1 and TRBJ2-1): KAGVTQTPRYLIKTRGQQVTLSCSPISGHRSVSWYQQTPGQGLQFLFEYFSETQRNKGNFPGRFSGRQFSNSRSEMNVSTLELGDSALYLCASSLLAGGGNEQFFGPGTRLTVL.

This clone was seen only a few times. The chain recombines TRBV5-8 with TRBJ2-5; 9 bases fit TRBD1. V was pared by 5 bases and J by 3 bases, with 2 bases of the junction left unmatched. This CDR3 is 13 amino acids long. Germline loops: CDR1 SGHTS, CDR2 YDEGEE. CDR3 loop: CASRGQGEETQYF. The CDR3 DNA is TGTGCCAGCAGGGGACAGGGAGAAGAGACCCAGTACTTC.

This sequence joins TRBV19 and TRBJ2-3; D is perhaps TRBD2 (6 bases). Looked up from germline, CDR1 is LNHDA and CDR2 is SQIVND (reference sequence). There are 14 residues in the CDR3. Between the trimmed V and J ends, which lost 6 bases and 6 bases, there was a span of 16 bases. The CDR3 DNA is TGTGCCAGTAGCGCAACCCTCGCGGGGGATACGCAGTATTTT. It specifies CASSATLAGDTQYF.

The chain links TRBV20-1 to TRBJ2-7; D remains ambiguous. The germline V and J ends were trimmed by 6 bases and 4 bases, with 7 bases remaining between them. The germline V gene has CDR1 DFQATT and CDR2 SNEGSKA (reference sequence). CDR3 length: 10 amino acids. This CDR3 is CSARLYEQYF. As DNA, the CDR3 is TGCAGTGCCCGCTTATACGAGCAGTACTTC.

The rearrangement uses TRBV28 and TRBJ2-7; no definite D call. CDR3 length: 12 amino acids. Germline V CDR1 and CDR2: MDHEN, SYDVKM. The V end was cut by 6 bases, the J end by 2 bases, with 8 bases between. The CDR3 DNA follows: TGTGCCAGCAGCGTCAGCCCCTACGAGCAGTACTTC. Amino acids: CASSVSPYEQYF.

V and J are TRBV15 and TRBJ1-5, with D hard to call. CDR1 is LNHNV and CDR2 is YYDKDF in the germline V gene (reference sequence). This CDR3 comprises 15 residues. V lost 1 base and J lost 0, with 7 bases in between. CDR3 sequence: CATSRAVGSNQPQHF. The CDR3 nucleotides are TGTGCCACCAGCAGAGCCGTGGGTAGCAATCAGCCCCAGCATTTT.

The CDR3 protein is CASSSGQGRINEKLFF. The CDR3 DNA reads as TGCGCCAGCAGCTCGGGACAGGGGCGAATTAATGAAAAACTGTTTTTT. J is TRBJ1-4 and V is TRBV4-1; TRBD1 matches at 10 bases. V was pared by 5 bases and J by 4 bases, with 7 bases of the junction left unmatched. CDR3 length: 16 amino acids. CDR1 and CDR2 from the germline V gene are MGHRA and YSYEKL.

Only one count was recorded for this clone. The chain has TRBV2 and TRBJ2-7; 9 bases agree with TRBD1. Germline V CDR1 and CDR2: SNHLY, FYNNEI. Trimming at V came to 6 bases and at J to 4 bases, leaving 4 bases not matched to a gene. The CDR3 has 13 residues. CDR3 in DNA: TGTGCCAGCAGGGACAGGGGTGGTTACGAGCAGTACTTC. Its protein product is CASRDRGGYEQYF.